These 7 T cell receptor beta chains were sequenced from one sample in a study of Ad26.COV2.S vaccination and SARS-CoV-2 variants. Described treatment: some 20 received Ad26.COV2.S at low or high dose, single or two shots; roughly five received placebo; per-sample allocation not given. After the first vaccine or placebo injection, samples were drawn on day 63. The data were produced by immunoSEQ multiplex PCR, yet TCRdb's version contains in-frame clones alone and is incomplete. The data show about 350,000 clones, 80% to 90% seen once. The sample here was peripheral blood, taken in a trial of Ad26.COV2.S vaccine versus placebo. The receptor set was obtained from a person between 18 and 59 years old who received the Ad26.COV2.S COVID-19 vaccine or a placebo.

The genes are TRBV12-3 or TRBV12-4 and TRBJ1-2; D is unclear. This CDR3 is built from 12 residues. V lost 2 bases, J lost 6 bases, and 7 bases lay in between. The CDR3: CASSLMGNGYTF. CDR3 DNA sequence: TGTGCCAGCAGTTTAATGGGAAATGGCTACACCTTC.

CDR3 sequence: CASSSGSSYNEQFF. The CDR3 DNA reads as TGTGCCAGCAGTTCCGGGAGCTCCTACAATGAGCAGTTCTTC. The gene calls are TRBV6-2 or TRBV6-3 and TRBJ2-1, with D maybe TRBD2 (6 bases). The CDR3 spans 14 residues. The V end lost 4 bases, the J end lost 0 bases, and 7 bases lay between the germline ends. Germline CDR1 reads MNHEY; CDR2 reads SVGEGT.

V and J are TRBV5-1 and TRBJ1-6; perhaps TRBD1 as D (6 bases). The CDR3 runs to 15 residues. Trimming stripped 5 bases from V and 9 bases from J, with 18 bases between. The germline V gene encodes CDR1 SGHRS and CDR2 YFSETQ. CDR3 in DNA: TGCGCCAGCAGATTAGGGGGGGACCAGCGTTCACCCCTCCACTTT. Translation gives CASRLGGDQRSPLHF.

The rearrangement links TRBV19 to TRBJ1-1; TRBD1 aligns across 7 bases. The CDR3 covers 15 residues. The junction had 2 bases not matched to a gene; V was cut back by 1 base and J by 0 bases. The germline gives CDR1 LNHDA, CDR2 SQIVND (reference sequence). The CDR3 region is CASSIGTGLNTEAFF. The CDR3 nucleotides read TGTGCCAGTAGTATAGGGACAGGACTGAACACTGAAGCTTTCTTT.

This clone was observed at least ten times. The chain joins TRBV11-2 to TRBJ2-7, with D possibly TRBD2 on 6 matching bases. Germline CDR1 reads SGHAT; CDR2 reads FQNNGV. Deletions cut 5 bases from V and 3 bases from J, with 14 bases between. CDR3 length: 14 amino acids. CDR3 nucleotides: TGTGCCAGCAGCCCCGACCGTAGCGGCTACGAGCAGTACTTC. This encodes CASSPDRSGYEQYF.

This chain connects TRBV11-2 to TRBJ2-7, with a tentative D call TRBD2 (6 bases). Trimming cost V 0 bases and J 0 bases, with 6 bases left between them. Per the germline V gene, CDR1 is SGHAT and CDR2 is FQNNGV. The CDR3 runs 14 residues. This CDR3 is CASSLDGGSYEQYF. CDR3 nucleotides: TGTGCCAGCAGCTTAGACGGGGGCTCCTACGAGCAGTACTTC.

The gene calls are TRBV11-1 and TRBJ1-1, with D unclear. Germline loops: CDR1 SGHAT, CDR2 FQDESV (reference sequence). The CDR3 is 14 residues long. Trimming shortened V by 2 bases and J by 4 bases, and 11 bases separated the two germline ends. The CDR3 spells CASSLWEEATEAFF. The CDR3 DNA follows: TGTGCCAGCAGCTTATGGGAGGAGGCCACTGAAGCTTTCTTT.